This T cell receptor beta chain was observed in a study of cytomegalovirus exposure and HLA in healthy donors. Whole-study context: The roughly 700 first-cohort repertoires shared a platform with the 130 or so validation repertoires, as reported in a later analysis.

Germline V CDR1 and CDR2: MNHNY, SVGAGI (reference sequence). After removal of 8 bases from V and 3 bases from J, the junction contained 6 bases not matched to a gene. This CDR3 has 13 amino acids. Whole-study findings and limits: In the approximately 130 validation repertoires, approximately 93% of cluster scores exceeded 0, per a later analysis. Researchers reported that three CMV-associated chains were confirmed in vitro as CMV antigen-specific. Altogether, 150 to 200 TCR beta chains were recorded as cytomegalovirus-associated.

In regard to this clone: The antigen is undetermined.

Repertoires were generated with immunoSEQ multiplex PCR, while TCRdb's copy carries only in-frame clones and drops some. This sample yields 130,000 to 150,000 clones, of which roughly nine tenths are seen a single time; 0.69% belongs to the top ten. V is TRBV6-6 and J is TRBJ1-2; 7 nucleotides align to TRBD1. What was sequenced was PBMCs. This clonotype was obtained from a man between 18 and 29 years old in good health and CMV-seronegative. In nucleotides, the CDR3 is TGTGCCAGCCGACAGGGACGGTACTATGGCTACACCTTC. Amino acid sequence: CASRQGRYYGYTF.